The TCR beta chain under discussion was sequenced for a study of blood T cell repertoires in COVID-19. Turning to the study itself: The cDNA or gDNA used as material had been derived from T cells, B-cell-depleted T cells, or PBMCs.

CDR3 length equals 13 residues. Methods used by the authors: Amplification of reference gene primers provided the estimated nucleated cell counts. Generated by immunoSEQ multiplex PCR, the TCRdb table keeps only in-frame clones and is missing some. The D gene and trimming were derived from the DNA, and the V and J assignments and clone size from that table. The sample carries under 75,000 clones, about 70% recorded once. The specimen sequenced was peripheral blood. The chain is built from TRBV21-1 and TRBJ1-1; the table's TRBD1 call for D was not verified on the DNA. TRBV21-1 is designated a pseudogene. This receptor was taken from a woman at least 80 years old with acute or convalescent COVID-19. CDR3 in amino acids: CASGDRRNTEAFF. The CDR3 DNA follows: TGTGCCAGCGGGGACAGGCGAAACACTGAAGCTTTCTTT.